This passage covers 10 T cell receptor beta chains from one sample sequenced in a study of blood T cell repertoires in COVID-19. The table came from immunoSEQ multiplex PCR; TCRdb's copy has only in-frame clones and leaves some out. The profile shows approximately 60,000 clones, more than 65% of them singletons. The sample comprised peripheral blood. Receptors originate from a human donor in a cohort sampled during active COVID-19.

The V call is TRBV9, the J call TRBJ1-2; 7 nucleotides align to TRBD1. The germline V gene encodes CDR1 SGDLS and CDR2 YYNGEE. The trim removed 2 bases at V and 8 bases at J, leaving 6 bases unmatched. The CDR3 covers 13 residues. The CDR3 reads CASSVAGTAGYTF. As DNA, the CDR3 is TGTGCCAGCAGCGTTGCCGGGACAGCAGGCTACACCTTC.

The V and J genes are TRBV5-1 and TRBJ1-2, with TRBD1 identical over 8 bases. J gave up 2 bases and V 4 bases, and 4 bases lay outside the gene matches. Per germline, CDR1 SGHRS and CDR2 YFSETQ. The length of the CDR3 is 14 residues. CDR3 amino acids: CASSGQGSNYGYTF. As DNA, the CDR3 is TGCGCCAGCAGCGGACAGGGATCCAACTATGGCTACACCTTC.

The chain is built from TRBV5-1 and TRBJ2-4, with 10 bases lining up with TRBD2. The CDR3 spans 15 residues. CDR1 and CDR2 from the germline V gene are SGHRS and YFSETQ. V dropped 3 bases and J dropped 5; count of bases not matched to a gene: 5. CDR3 residues: CASSSLLAGENIQYF. The CDR3 region has the DNA TGCGCCAGCAGCTCACTGCTAGCGGGGGAAAACATTCAGTACTTC.

The V call is TRBV27, the J call TRBJ2-2, with 8 nucleotides matching TRBD1. This CDR3 has 14 amino acids. Germline V gene sequence: CDR1 MNHEY, CDR2 SMNVEV (reference sequence). V lost 4 bases to trimming and J lost 6 bases; unmatched junction nucleotides: 4. The CDR3 DNA sequence: TGTGCCAGCAGTTCGACAGGGGACCCCGGGGAGCTGTTTTTT. Translating gives CASSSTGDPGELFF.

This clone was seen only once. This rearrangement joins TRBV6-1 to TRBJ2-4, with 10 bases aligning to TRBD1. With V trimmed by 1 base and J by 2 bases, 8 bases remained unmatched. This CDR3 contains 18 residues. The germline V gene encodes CDR1 MNHNS and CDR2 SASEGT. The CDR3 region is CASSEGLGDRGTKNIQYF. CDR3 nucleotides: TGTGCCAGCAGTGAAGGATTAGGGGACAGGGGTACCAAAAACATTCAGTACTTC.

Note on this clone: A much larger clone lies one base from this, so it may be a read error. This same CDR3 is encoded by further DNA sequences in the sample. This chain links TRBV7-9 with TRBJ2-7; 7 bases fit TRBD1. The germline V gene encodes CDR1 SEHNR and CDR2 FQNEAQ (reference sequence). The V segment lost 1 base and the J segment 6 bases; nucleotides outside the gene matches: 3. The CDR3 is made up of 13 amino acids. CDR3 in DNA: TGTGCCAGCAGCTTAGGCCCAGGGGGCGAGCAGTACTTC. It translates to CASSLGPGGEQYF.

The V and J genes are TRBV7-8 and TRBJ2-7, with 7 bases identical to TRBD1. Germline V gene lookup returns CDR1 SGHVS and CDR2 FQNEAQ. The CDR3 has 15 amino acids. The V and J ends lost 5 bases and 3 bases, in that order; junction bases with no gene match: 10. The CDR3 DNA sequence: TGTGCCAGCAGCGGGCGTCGAGGGGGCTACTACGAGCAGTACTTC. It is translated as CASSGRRGGYYEQYF.

V is TRBV3-1 (or the pseudogene TRBV3-2) and J is TRBJ1-3; possibly TRBD1 for D (5 bases). Germline values: CDR1 LGHDT, CDR2 YNNKEL (reference sequence). The V end was cut by 5 bases, the J end by 2 bases, with 19 bases between. This CDR3 is 17 amino acids long. CDR3 nucleotides: TGTGCCAGCAGCTACCTACCTTTACAGGCGACTGGAAACACCATATATTTT. Translating gives CASSYLPLQATGNTIYF.

J is TRBJ1-5 and V is TRBV10-3; TRBD1 matches at 7 bases. With 10 bases clipped from V and 3 bases from J, the junction kept 6 bases outside the gene matches. The CDR3 runs to 13 residues. The germline V gene encodes CDR1 ENHRY and CDR2 SYGVKD. CDR3 in DNA: TGTGCCACAATGGGACAGCTCAATCAGCCCCAGCATTTT. Translating gives CATMGQLNQPQHF.

This clone showed up just once. The chain has TRBV10-1 and TRBJ1-2; D is unresolved. The CDR3 extends over 13 amino acids. The ends were cut back, 1 base at V and 1 base at J, with 4 bases in the middle. Germline lookup yields CDR1 WNHNN and CDR2 SYGVQD (reference sequence). The CDR3 bases are TGCGCCAGCAGTGAGTTCCTTAACTATGGCTACACCTTC. Amino acid sequence: CASSEFLNYGYTF.